The clone carrying this TCR beta chain has more than one count but fewer than ten. What it binds is unknown. Employing constant-segment primers, 5'RACE generated TCR alpha and TCR beta cDNA libraries bearing sample barcodes and UMIs. One entry per CDR3 protein results from TCRdb running MiXCR on the 5' RACE reads. The data hold about 430,000 distinct CDR3 sequences, with 24% observed a single time. Trimming shortened V by 0 bases and J by 8 bases, and 20 bases separated the two germline ends. Germline CDR1 LGHDT, CDR2 YNNKEL (reference sequence). This CDR3 is 17 amino acids long. This sample was taken from a study of T-cell memory formation after mild COVID-19. Study-wide context: TCR clusters largely stayed donor specific. Study outcomes and limitations: Contracting clones from day 15 to 85 showed balanced CD4/CD8; later expanders favored CD4+. Chiefly within CM and EM were the contracting CD4+ clones; CD8+ ones were within EMRA.

Sequencing was performed on PBMCs or a T cell subset sorted from them (not recorded which). The source is an adult woman who had mild COVID-19 (a few samples of this study predate the infection). Cell type and time point are not known. The rearrangement joins TRBV3-1 to TRBJ2-1; tentative D call: TRBD1 (6 bases). CDR3 amino acids: CASSQDREGGIRDEQFF. DNA of the CDR3: TGTGCCAGCAGCCAAGATCGTGAAGGGGGTATCCGCGATGAGCAGTTCTTC.